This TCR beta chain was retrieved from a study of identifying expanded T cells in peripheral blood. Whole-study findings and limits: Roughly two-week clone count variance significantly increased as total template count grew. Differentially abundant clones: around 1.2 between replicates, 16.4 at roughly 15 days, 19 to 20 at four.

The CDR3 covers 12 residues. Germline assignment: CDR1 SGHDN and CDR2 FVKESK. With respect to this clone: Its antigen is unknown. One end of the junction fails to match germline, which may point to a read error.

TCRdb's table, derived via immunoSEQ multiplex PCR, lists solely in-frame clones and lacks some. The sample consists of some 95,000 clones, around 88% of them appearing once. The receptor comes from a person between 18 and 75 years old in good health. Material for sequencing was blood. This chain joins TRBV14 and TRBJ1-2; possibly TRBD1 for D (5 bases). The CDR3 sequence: CASSPGNYGYTF. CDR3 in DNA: TGTGCCAGCAGCCCAGGGAACTACGGCTACACCTTC. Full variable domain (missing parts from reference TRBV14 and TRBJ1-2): EAGVTQFPSHSVIEKGQTVTLRCDPISGHDNLYWYRRVMGKEIKFLLHFVKESKQDESGMPNNRFLAERTGGTYSTLKVQPAELEDSGVYFCASSPGNYGYTFGSGTRLTVV.